One sample yielded the 19 T cell receptor beta chains listed below, sequenced in a study of cytomegalovirus exposure and HLA in healthy donors. The PCR employed 60 Vbeta primers together with 13 Jbeta primers. Using immunoSEQ multiplex PCR, the repertoire was profiled, and TCRdb retains in-frame clones only, with some absent. The repertoire consists of over 100,000 clones, with 69% occurring once and the leading ten covering about 5%. The sample was PBMCs. The receptors originated from a woman between 65 and 79 years old in good health and CMV-seropositive.

DNA of the CDR3: TGTGCCAGCTCACCAGGGAAGGGGGTTCAGCCCCAGCATTTT. It specifies CASSPGKGVQPQHF. The chain carries TRBV18 and TRBJ1-5; D is possibly TRBD1 (6 bases). This CDR3 spans 14 amino acids. Germline V gene data show CDR1 as KGHSH and CDR2 as LQKENI. V gave up 2 bases and J gave up 6 bases, with 11 bases separating them. Drawing the rest from reference TRBV18 and TRBJ1-5, the complete variable domain is NAGVMQNPRHLVRRRGQEARLRCSPMKGHSHVYWYRQLPEEGLKFMVYLQKENIIDESGMPKERFSAEFPKEGPSILRIQQVVRGDSAAYFCASSPGKGVQPQHFGDGTRLSIL.

The chain is built from TRBV19 and TRBJ2-7, with a possible D match to TRBD2 (6 bases). This CDR3 is 14 amino acids long. The V and J ends lost 5 bases and 5 bases respectively, with 16 bases between them. Germline CDR1 and CDR2: LNHDA and SQIVND (reference sequence). CDR3: CASSALGSRDEQYF. The CDR3 bases are TGTGCCAGTAGTGCCCTCGGGAGCCGCGACGAGCAGTACTTC.

The rearrangement joins TRBV5-1 to TRBJ1-1, with D maybe TRBD1 (5 bases). Germline V gene data show CDR1 as SGHRS and CDR2 as YFSETQ. Trimming took off 0 bases at V and 0 bases at J, with 12 bases between the two ends. The length of the CDR3 is 16 residues. The CDR3 DNA reads TGCGCCAGCAGCTTGGGATCCGGACAAATGAACACTGAAGCTTTCTTT. Its translation: CASSLGSGQMNTEAFF.

V usage is TRBV7-8 and J usage is TRBJ2-2; 8 bases line up with TRBD1. J gave up 5 bases and V 5 bases, and 4 bases lay outside the gene matches. The germline V gene has CDR1 SGHVS and CDR2 FQNEAQ. The CDR3 has 14 residues. DNA for the CDR3: TGTGCCAGCAGCACGACAGGGGATACCGGGGAGCTGTTTTTT. It encodes CASSTTGDTGELFF.

Of note for this clone: This same CDR3 is encoded by further DNA sequences in the sample. The chain combines TRBV7-2 with TRBJ2-7; 13 bases align to TRBD2. There are 18 residues in the CDR3. Germline V gene lookup returns CDR1 SGHTA and CDR2 FQGNSA. Unmatched junction bases numbered 9, after V lost 4 bases and J lost 0 bases. The CDR3 spells CASSSRGTSGAISYEQYF. The CDR3 DNA sequence: TGTGCCAGCAGCTCAAGGGGGACTAGCGGGGCCATCTCCTACGAGCAGTACTTC.

The chain employs TRBV30 and TRBJ2-7; 9 positions agree with TRBD1. The CDR3 consists of 13 residues. Germline V gene sequence: CDR1 GTSNPN, CDR2 SVGIG (reference sequence). V shed 2 bases, J shed 5 bases, and the junction held 4 bases outside the gene matches. The chain's CDR3 is CAWSKYRGHEQYF. The CDR3 DNA sequence: TGTGCCTGGAGTAAATACAGGGGGCACGAGCAGTACTTC.

Remarks on this clone: Within the sample, other DNA sequences also encode this same CDR3. The V gene is TRBV27, the J gene TRBJ2-3; 10 nucleotides agree with TRBD2. CDR3 length: 16 amino acids. Germline V lookup: CDR1 MNHEY, CDR2 SMNVEV (reference sequence). After removal of 10 bases from V and 1 base from J, the junction contained 11 bases not matched to a gene. CDR3 bases: TGTGCCACCACCAAGCCTCTAGCGGGGGGCACAGATACGCAGTATTTT. This encodes CATTKPLAGGTDTQYF.

This chain joins TRBV7-2 and TRBJ2-2; TRBD2 might be the D (5 bases). V was pared by 5 bases and J by 6 bases, with 13 bases between. CDR1 and CDR2 from the germline V gene are SGHTA and FQGNSA. There are 14 residues in the CDR3. CDR3 residues: CASSTDSFAGELFF. Written as DNA, the CDR3 is TGTGCCAGCAGCACGGACTCCTTCGCCGGGGAGCTGTTTTTT.

In its sample, this clone was seen once. V usage is TRBV4-1 and J usage is TRBJ2-7; tentative D call: TRBD1 (5 bases). The germline V and J ends were trimmed by 4 bases and 4 bases, with 11 bases remaining between them. Germline CDR1 reads MGHRA; CDR2 reads YSYEKL. The CDR3 has 13 residues. The CDR3 here is CASSRTGVYEQYF. The CDR3 nucleotides are TGCGCCAGCAGCCGAACAGGCGTTTACGAGCAGTACTTC.

V gene TRBV4-3 combines with J gene TRBJ1-1; a possible D gene is TRBD1 (5 bases). In germline, CDR1 is LGHNA, CDR2 YSLEER. The CDR3 contains 16 residues. Trimming took 5 bases from V and 1 from J, leaving 17 bases between them. The DNA for the CDR3 is TGCGCCAGCAGCAATCAGGAGGGGCGGGGGAACACTGAAGCTTTCTTT. Translated: CASSNQEGRGNTEAFF.

The CDR3 nucleotides read TGTGCCAGCATCGGACAGGGGGCAGGAGAGACCCAGTACTTC. Translated: CASIGQGAGETQYF. The chain uses TRBV6-1 and TRBJ2-5; TRBD1 matches 11 bases. With 7 bases clipped from V and 4 bases from J, the junction kept 5 bases outside the gene matches. Looked up from germline, CDR1 is MNHNS and CDR2 is SASEGT. The length of the CDR3 is 14 residues.

This chain's CDR3 is CASSSDRNTEAFF. The CDR3, as DNA: TGTGCCAGCTCATCCGACAGGAACACTGAAGCTTTCTTT. The chain recombines TRBV18 with TRBJ1-1, with D perhaps matching TRBD1 (5 bases). The germline V gene encodes CDR1 KGHSH and CDR2 LQKENI. The CDR3 runs 13 residues. With 5 bases removed from V and 1 base from J, the gap between germline ends came to 8 bases.

This clone was counted a few times. The DNA for the CDR3 is TGTGCCAGCAGTGTCGGCGGTTCTAACTATGGCTACACCTTC. Translation gives CASSVGGSNYGYTF. The V gene is TRBV6-4, the J gene TRBJ1-2; D remains ambiguous. The CDR3 has 14 residues. The V end lost 4 bases, the J end lost 0 bases, and 9 bases lay between the germline ends. Germline V gene data show CDR1 as MRHNA and CDR2 as SNTAGT.

The V gene is TRBV20-1, the J gene TRBJ2-5; D not resolved. Germline V gene data show CDR1 as DFQATT and CDR2 as SNEGSKA (reference sequence). The CDR3 loop spans 10 amino acids. Between the trimmed V and J ends, which lost 6 bases and 5 bases, there was a span of 7 bases. For the CDR3, the DNA is TGCAGTGCCGGAGAGGAGACCCAGTACTTC. It encodes CSAGEETQYF.

The chain couples TRBV25-1 to TRBJ2-7, with D uncertain. The V and J ends lost 3 bases and 2 bases respectively, with 11 bases between them. Looked up from germline, CDR1 is MGHDK and CDR2 is SYGVNS. The CDR3 is 14 residues long. The CDR3 is CASSELGPTYEQYF. The CDR3 DNA is TGTGCCAGCAGTGAGTTGGGCCCGACCTACGAGCAGTACTTC.

This rearrangement joins TRBV9 to TRBJ1-1; D is ambiguous. The CDR3 is made up of 14 amino acids. CDR1 SGDLS and CDR2 YYNGEE come from the germline V gene. V lost 0 bases, J lost 7 bases, and 13 bases lay in between. The CDR3 spells CASSVATAGGEAFF. In DNA form, the CDR3 reads TGTGCCAGCAGCGTAGCGACCGCAGGTGGTGAAGCTTTCTTT.

The chain employs TRBV5-6 and TRBJ2-3, with D hard to call. CDR1 is SGHDT and CDR2 is YYEEEE in the germline V gene. V was clipped by 1 base and J by 4 bases, with 7 bases between them. This CDR3 has 13 residues. The CDR3 nucleotides read TGTGCCAGCAGCTTGAAAGGAGCAGATACGCAGTATTTT. Translated, it gives CASSLKGADTQYF.

The V gene is TRBV10-3, the J gene TRBJ1-2; D remains unclear. With 6 bases removed from V and 10 bases from J, the gap between germline ends came to 18 bases. The V gene's germline CDR1 is ENHRY and CDR2 SYGVKD. This CDR3 contains 13 residues. Here the CDR3 DNA reads TGTGCCATCAGCATCAGTGTGCTAGCGGTCTACACCTTC. Its protein product is CAISISVLAVYTF.

There are a few counts of this clone. This chain joins TRBV6-5 and TRBJ1-1, with 7 bases aligning to TRBD1. Looked up from germline, CDR1 is MNHEY and CDR2 is SVGAGI. The CDR3 totals 14 residues. The V segment lost 5 bases and the J segment 5 bases; nucleotides outside the gene matches: 8. CDR3 amino acids: CASSPNRGGTEAFF. The CDR3 DNA sequence: TGTGCCAGCAGTCCCAACAGGGGCGGGACTGAAGCTTTCTTT.